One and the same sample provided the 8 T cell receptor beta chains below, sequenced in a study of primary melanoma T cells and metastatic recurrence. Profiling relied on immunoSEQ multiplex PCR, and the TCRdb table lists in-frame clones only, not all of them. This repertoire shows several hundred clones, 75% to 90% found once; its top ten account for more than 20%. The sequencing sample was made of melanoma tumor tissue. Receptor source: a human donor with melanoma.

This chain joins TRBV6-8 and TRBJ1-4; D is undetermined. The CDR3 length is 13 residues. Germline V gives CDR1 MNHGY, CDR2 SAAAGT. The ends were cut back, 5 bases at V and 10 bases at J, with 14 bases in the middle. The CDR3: CASSVDPGGKLFF. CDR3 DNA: TGTGCCAGCAGTGTAGACCCAGGTGGAAAACTGTTTTTT.

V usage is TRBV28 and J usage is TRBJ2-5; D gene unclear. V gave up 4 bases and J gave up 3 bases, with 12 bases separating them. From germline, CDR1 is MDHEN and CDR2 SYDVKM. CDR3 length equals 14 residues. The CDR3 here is CASSSATTKETQYF. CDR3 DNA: TGTGCCAGCAGTTCCGCGACGACAAAAGAGACCCAGTACTTC.

In DNA form, the CDR3 reads TGTGCCAGCAGCCACAGGGGCGACACTGAAGCTTTCTTT. Translated: CASSHRGDTEAFF. The genes are TRBV6-8 and TRBJ1-1, with 7 positions matching TRBD1. The germline V gene has CDR1 MNHGY and CDR2 SAAAGT. The CDR3 covers 13 residues. J lost 3 bases, V lost 6 bases, and 4 bases had no gene match.

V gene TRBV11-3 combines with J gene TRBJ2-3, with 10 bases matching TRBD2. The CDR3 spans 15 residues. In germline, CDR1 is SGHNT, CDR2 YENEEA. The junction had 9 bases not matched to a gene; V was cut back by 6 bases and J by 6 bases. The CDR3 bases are TGTGCCAGCAGGGCCAGCGGGAGGGCCTGGGATACGCAGTATTTT. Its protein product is CASRASGRAWDTQYF.

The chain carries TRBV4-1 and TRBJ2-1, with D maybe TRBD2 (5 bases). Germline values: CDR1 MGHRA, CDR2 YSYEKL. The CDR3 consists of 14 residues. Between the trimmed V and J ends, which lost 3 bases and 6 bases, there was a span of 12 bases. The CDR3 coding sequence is TGCGCCAGCAGCCAGCAGGACGGACTCAATGAGCAGTTCTTC. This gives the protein CASSQQDGLNEQFF.

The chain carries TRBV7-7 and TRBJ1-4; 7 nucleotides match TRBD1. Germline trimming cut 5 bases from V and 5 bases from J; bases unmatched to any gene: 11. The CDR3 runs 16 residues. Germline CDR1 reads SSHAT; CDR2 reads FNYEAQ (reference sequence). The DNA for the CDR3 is TGTGCCAGCAGCAAGTGGTCAGGGGGTCAGAATGAAAAACTGTTTTTT. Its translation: CASSKWSGGQNEKLFF.

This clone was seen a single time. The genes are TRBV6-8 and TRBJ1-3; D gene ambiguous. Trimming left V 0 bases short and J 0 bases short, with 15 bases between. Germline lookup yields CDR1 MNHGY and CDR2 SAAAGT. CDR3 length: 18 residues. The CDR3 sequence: CASSYSISAVNSGNTIYF. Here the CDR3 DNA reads TGTGCCAGCAGTTACTCGATTTCCGCCGTTAACTCTGGAAACACCATATATTTT.

DNA for the CDR3: TGTGCCAGCAGTTCCCATCTAGCGGGGGGGCGTGAGACCCAGTACTTC. Protein sequence: CASSSHLAGGRETQYF. The chain combines TRBV6-8 with TRBJ2-5, with TRBD2 matching 12 bases. CDR3 size: 16 residues. Germline CDR1 reads MNHGY; CDR2 reads SAAAGT. V gave up 4 bases and J gave up 5 bases; unmatched junction bases: 8.